The 5 T cell receptor beta chains below come from one sample, sequenced in a study of CD8 T cells in ankylosing spondylitis. The study, taken as a whole, reports: In ankylosing spondylitis blood, a motif of eight highly homologous TCR beta variants appeared characteristic.

Via MiXCR, TCRdb re-called the 5' RACE reads, giving one row per CDR3 protein. The table has over 400,000 distinct CDR3 sequences, about 24% seen once. For these receptors, no antigen is known. The sequenced material came from blood, either unsorted or a sorted T cell fraction (not recorded which). The receptors come from a male donor with ankylosing spondylitis.

The CDR3 spells CASSLQQGPYEQYF. CDR3 bases: TGTGCCAGCAGCTTACAACAGGGTCCATACGAGCAGTACTTC. The rearrangement joins TRBV11-2 to TRBJ2-7, with D possibly TRBD1 on 6 matching bases. The CDR3 contains 14 residues. Germline CDR1 reads SGHAT; CDR2 reads FQNNGV. V was pared by 2 bases and J by 4 bases, with 12 bases between.

This clonotype was seen more than once but under ten times. The chain has TRBV29-1 and TRBJ2-3; 10 bases map to TRBD2. Germline loops: CDR1 SQVTM, CDR2 ANQGSEA. The CDR3 totals 14 residues. With V trimmed by 4 bases and J by 6 bases, 7 bases remained unmatched. Written as DNA, the CDR3 is TGCAGCGTTGGAGCGGGAGGGCCTATGGATACGCAGTATTTT. It is translated as CSVGAGGPMDTQYF.

This clonotype was detected only a few times. This rearrangement joins TRBV3-1 to TRBJ1-5; D gene unclear. The CDR3 sequence is 14 residues long. V was trimmed by 0 bases and J by 6 bases, leaving 9 bases between them. Germline V lookup: CDR1 LGHDT, CDR2 YNNKEL (reference sequence). This CDR3 is CASSQDHRIQPQHF. The DNA of the CDR3 is TGTGCCAGCAGCCAAGATCACCGCATTCAGCCCCAGCATTTT.

The chain carries TRBV14 and TRBJ1-5; D perhaps matches TRBD1 (6 bases). Germline values: CDR1 SGHDN, CDR2 FVKESK. The CDR3 consists of 14 residues. V lost 5 bases, J lost 7 bases, and 15 bases lay in between. CDR3 in amino acids: CASSLQGREQPQHF. The CDR3 DNA sequence: TGTGCCAGCAGCTTACAGGGACGGGAGCAGCCCCAGCATTTT.

The genes are TRBV4-2 and TRBJ2-5, with TRBD2 identical over 8 bases. The germline gives CDR1 LGHNA, CDR2 YNFKEQ. The J segment lost 2 bases and the V segment lost 2 bases, leaving 13 bases of the junction unmatched. This CDR3 comprises 18 residues. CDR3: CASSQPRGSGGRQETQYF. In DNA, the CDR3 is TGTGCCAGCAGCCAACCGAGGGGGAGCGGGGGCCGTCAAGAGACCCAGTACTTC.